The text below deals with one T cell receptor (beta chain). The record originates from a study of blood T cell repertoires in COVID-19. The V and J ends lost 4 bases and 8 bases, in that order; junction bases with no gene match: 5. The CDR3 is 13 residues long. From germline, CDR1 is SGHTA and CDR2 FQGTGA. The assay was immunoSEQ multiplex PCR, and TCRdb's table has in-frame clones only and misses some. Among fewer than 350,000 clones, around 88% were seen once, and the ten largest hold about 5%. This receptor was identified in a man aged 40-49 years with acute or convalescent COVID-19. This sequence joins TRBV7-3 and TRBJ2-3; 8 nucleotides match TRBD1. The sequenced sample was peripheral blood. CDR3 sequence (DNA): TGTGCCAGCAGCTCCTCAGGGGGCGGTACGCAGTATTTT. This sequence encodes CASSSSGGGTQYF.